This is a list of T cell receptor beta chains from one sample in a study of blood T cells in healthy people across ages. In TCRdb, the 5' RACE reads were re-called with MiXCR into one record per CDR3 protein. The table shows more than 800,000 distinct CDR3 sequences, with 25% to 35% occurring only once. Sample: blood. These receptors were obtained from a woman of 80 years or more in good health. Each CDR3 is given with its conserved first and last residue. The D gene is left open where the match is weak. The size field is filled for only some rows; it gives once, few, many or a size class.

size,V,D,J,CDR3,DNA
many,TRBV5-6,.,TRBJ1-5,CASSWGTNQPQHF,TGTGCCAGCAGCTGGGGGACCAATCAGCCCCAGCATTTT
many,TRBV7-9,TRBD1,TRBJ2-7,CASSSQGASEQYF,TGTGCCAGCAGCTCACAGGGGGCGAGCGAGCAGTACTTC
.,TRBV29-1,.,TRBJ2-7,CSVEDSRSYEQYF,TGCAGCGTTGAGGACAGCCGCTCCTACGAGCAGTACTTC
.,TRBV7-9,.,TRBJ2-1,CASSPPALGEQFF,TGTGCCAGCAGCCCCCCCGCTTTGGGTGAGCAGTTCTTC
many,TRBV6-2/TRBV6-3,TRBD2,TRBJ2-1,CASSGGGLAGAYNEQFF,TGTGCCAGCAGTGGGGGGGGACTAGCGGGCGCCTACAATGAGCAGTTCTTC
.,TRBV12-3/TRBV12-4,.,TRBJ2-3,CASSFRSGSADTEYF,TGTGCCAGCAGTTTTCGGTCGGGGAGCGCAGATACGGAGTATTTT
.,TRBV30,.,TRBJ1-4,CAWRAPGATNEKLFF,TGTGCCTGGAGAGCCCCTGGGGCAACTAATGAAAAACTGTTTTTT
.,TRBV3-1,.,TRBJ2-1,CASSQDDRTGQFF,TGTGCCAGCAGCCAAGATGATCGAACAGGGCAGTTCTTC
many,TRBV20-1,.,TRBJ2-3,CSARDGGTSTDTQYF,TGCAGTGCTAGAGATGGAGGGACCAGCACAGATACGCAGTATTTT
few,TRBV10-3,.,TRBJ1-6,CAISADSFNSPLHF,TGTGCCATCAGTGCGGACAGCTTCAATTCACCCCTCCACTTT
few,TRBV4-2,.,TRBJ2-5,CASSHPDGRDEQYF,TGTGCCAGCAGCCATCCGGACGGACGGGATGAGCAGTACTTC
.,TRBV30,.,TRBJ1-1,CAWSVGVSGRHEAFF,TGTGCCTGGAGTGTGGGAGTTTCGGGTAGACATGAAGCTTTCTTT
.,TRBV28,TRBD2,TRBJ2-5,CASRTSGGGREQYF,TGTGCCAGCCGGACTAGCGGGGGGGGGCGAGAGCAGTACTTC
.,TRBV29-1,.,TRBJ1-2,CSVEETLSRGYTF,TGCAGCGTTGAAGAAACCCTCTCAAGAGGCTACACCTTC
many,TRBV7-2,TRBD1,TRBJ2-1,CASSSRQGAPNEQFF,TGTGCCAGCAGCTCTAGACAGGGGGCCCCTAATGAGCAGTTCTTC
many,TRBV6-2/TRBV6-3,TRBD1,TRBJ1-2,CASSLGPGTANYGYTF,TGTGCCAGCAGTCTCGGACCCGGGACAGCAAACTATGGCTACACCTTC
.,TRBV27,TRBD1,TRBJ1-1,CASSLSVPTGLETEAFF,TGTGCCAGCAGTTTATCAGTCCCGACAGGGTTGGAAACTGAAGCTTTCTTT
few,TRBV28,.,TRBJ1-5,CASSFGTLPNQPQHF,TGTGCCAGCAGTTTTGGGACCCTACCCAATCAGCCCCAGCATTTT
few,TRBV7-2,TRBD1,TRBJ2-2,CASSRDSWNTGELFF,TGTGCCAGCAGCCGGGACAGCTGGAACACCGGGGAGCTGTTTTTT
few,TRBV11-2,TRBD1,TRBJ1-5,CASSSSLTTGAQPQHF,TGTGCCAGCAGCTCATCTCTAACGACAGGGGCGCAGCCCCAGCATTTT
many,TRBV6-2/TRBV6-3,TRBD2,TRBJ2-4,CASWTSGVKNIQYF,TGTGCCAGCTGGACTAGCGGGGTCAAAAACATTCAGTACTTC
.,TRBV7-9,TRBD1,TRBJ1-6,CASSLVYRGQSPLHF,TGTGCCAGCAGCTTAGTATACAGGGGGCAATCACCCCTCCACTTT
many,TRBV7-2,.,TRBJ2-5,CASSLETRGVGTQYF,TGTGCCAGCAGCTTAGAGACAAGGGGGGTAGGGACCCAGTACTTC
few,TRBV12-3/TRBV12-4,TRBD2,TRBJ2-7,CASTLRESEAQYF,TGTGCCAGCACCTTGCGGGAGAGCGAGGCCCAGTACTTC
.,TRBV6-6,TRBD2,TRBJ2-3,CASSYEGGRLLDTQYF,TGTGCCAGCAGTTATGAGGGCGGGAGGCTTTTGGATACGCAGTATTTT
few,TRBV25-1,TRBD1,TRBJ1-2,CASSGTGRNYGYTF,TGTGCCAGCAGTGGGACAGGGCGAAACTATGGCTACACCTTC
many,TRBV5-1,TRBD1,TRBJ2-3,CASRSGTGSTDTQYF,TGCGCCAGCAGGTCAGGGACAGGGAGCACAGATACGCAGTATTTT
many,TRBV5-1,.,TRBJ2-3,CASRSGQTTDTQYF,TGCGCCAGCAGAAGCGGACAAACCACAGATACGCAGTATTTT
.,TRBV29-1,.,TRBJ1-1,CSVGWGYTEAFF,TGCAGCGTTGGCTGGGGGTACACTGAAGCTTTCTTT
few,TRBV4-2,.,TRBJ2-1,CASSQDGAGFF,TGTGCCAGCAGCCAAGATGGTGCAGGGTTCTTC
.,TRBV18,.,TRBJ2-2,CASSPPTRALTGELFF,TGTGCCAGCTCACCCCCCACCAGGGCCCTCACCGGGGAGCTGTTTTTT
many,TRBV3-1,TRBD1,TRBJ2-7,CASSPRRTGGYEQYF,TGTGCCAGCAGCCCCAGACGCACAGGGGGATACGAGCAGTACTTC
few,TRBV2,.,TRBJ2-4,CASSATADIQYF,TGTGCCAGCAGTGCTACGGCGGACATTCAGTACTTC
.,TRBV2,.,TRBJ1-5,CASSDRAYQPQHF,TGTGCCAGCAGCGACCGGGCTTATCAGCCCCAGCATTTT
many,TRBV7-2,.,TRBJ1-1,CASSSLGPEAFF,TGTGCCAGCAGCTCCTTAGGACCTGAAGCTTTCTTT
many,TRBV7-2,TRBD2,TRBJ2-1,CASSLATSGGAAYEQFF,TGTGCCAGCAGCTTAGCAACTAGCGGGGGGGCCGCGTATGAGCAGTTCTTC
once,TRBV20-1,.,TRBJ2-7,CSATRLAGNNEQYF,TGCAGTGCTACCCGACTGGCGGGCAACAATGAGCAGTACTTC
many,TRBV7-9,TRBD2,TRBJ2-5,CASGRGGGGAQETQYF,TGTGCCAGCGGAAGGGGAGGCGGGGGGGCCCAAGAGACCCAGTACTTC
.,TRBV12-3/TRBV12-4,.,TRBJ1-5,CASSSLAVNQPQHF,TGTGCCAGCAGTTCACTGGCAGTCAATCAGCCCCAGCATTTT
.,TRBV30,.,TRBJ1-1,CAWSLHQKSYIGLRGKGTEAFF,TGTGCCTGGAGTCTCCATCAAAAGAGTTACATCGGCCTACGGGGTAAGGGCACTGAAGCTTTCTTT
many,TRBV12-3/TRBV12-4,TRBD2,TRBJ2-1,CASRVAGGPNEQFF,TGTGCCAGCAGGGTAGCGGGGGGGCCGAATGAGCAGTTCTTC
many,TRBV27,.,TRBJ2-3,CASKSWGTQYF,TGTGCCAGCAAAAGCTGGGGTACGCAGTATTTT
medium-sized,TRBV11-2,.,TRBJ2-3,CASSDTSGSDTQYF,TGTGCCAGCAGCGACACATCAGGGTCCGATACGCAGTATTTT
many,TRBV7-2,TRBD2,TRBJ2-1,CASSAGGVSYNEQFF,TGTGCCAGCAGCGCGGGGGGGGTCTCCTACAATGAGCAGTTCTTC
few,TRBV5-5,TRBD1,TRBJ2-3,CASSPRTGDPRTDTQYF,TGTGCCAGCAGCCCCAGGACAGGGGACCCTCGCACAGATACGCAGTATTTT
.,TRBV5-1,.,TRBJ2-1,CASSLSGKTGNEQFF,TGCGCCAGCAGCCTTTCCGGGAAGACGGGTAATGAGCAGTTCTTC
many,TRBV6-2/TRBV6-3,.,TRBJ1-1,CASSRLQVLPEAFF,TGTGCCAGCAGTAGATTACAGGTACTTCCTGAAGCTTTCTTT
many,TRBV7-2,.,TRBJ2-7,CASSLIRGSGGASYEQYF,TGTGCCAGCAGCTTAATTAGGGGTTCCGGCGGGGCCTCCTACGAGCAGTACTTC
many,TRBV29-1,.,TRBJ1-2,CSVERSGEIYGYTF,TGCAGCGTTGAAAGGTCCGGTGAGATCTATGGCTACACCTTC